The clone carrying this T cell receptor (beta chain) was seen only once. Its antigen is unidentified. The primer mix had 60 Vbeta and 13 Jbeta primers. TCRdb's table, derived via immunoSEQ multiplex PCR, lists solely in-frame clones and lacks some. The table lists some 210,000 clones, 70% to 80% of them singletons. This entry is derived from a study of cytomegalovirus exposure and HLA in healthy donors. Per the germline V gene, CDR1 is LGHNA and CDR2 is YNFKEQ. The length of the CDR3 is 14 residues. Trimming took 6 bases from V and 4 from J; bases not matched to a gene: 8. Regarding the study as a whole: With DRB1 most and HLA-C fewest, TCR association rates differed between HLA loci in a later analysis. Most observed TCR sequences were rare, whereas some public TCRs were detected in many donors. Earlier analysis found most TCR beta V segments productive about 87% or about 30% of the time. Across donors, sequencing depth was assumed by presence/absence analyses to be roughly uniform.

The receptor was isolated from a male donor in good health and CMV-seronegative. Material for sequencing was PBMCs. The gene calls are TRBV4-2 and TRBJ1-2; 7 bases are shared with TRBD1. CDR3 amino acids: CASRQRGQSYGYTF. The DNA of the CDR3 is TGTGCCAGCAGACAAAGGGGACAGAGCTATGGCTACACCTTC.